Below, 18 T cell receptor beta chains from the same sample are listed, as sequenced in a study of T cell responses to AZD1222 COVID-19 vaccine. The assay was immunoSEQ multiplex PCR, and TCRdb's table has in-frame clones only and misses some. This table holds roughly 30,000 clones, approximately 78% found once. The specimen was peripheral blood, collected 28 days after the second AZD1222 dose. The receptors were sampled from an adult who received the AZD1222 COVID-19 vaccine.

V gene TRBV19 combines with J gene TRBJ1-4, with D perhaps TRBD1 (6 bases). The germline V and J ends were trimmed by 4 bases and 8 bases, with 17 bases remaining between them. Germline V gene sequence: CDR1 LNHDA, CDR2 SQIVND (reference sequence). There are 15 residues in the CDR3. In DNA, the CDR3 is TGTGCCAGTAGTACGACGGGACAATTGGGGGAAAAACTGTTTTTT. The encoded protein is CASSTTGQLGEKLFF.

This clone showed up just a few times. This chain connects TRBV24-1 to TRBJ1-5; D call uncertain. Trimming left V 4 bases short and J 2 bases short, with 8 bases between. Germline V gene sequence: CDR1 KGHDR, CDR2 SFDVKD. The CDR3 covers 14 residues. CDR3 DNA: TGTGCCACCAGTGACAAGGACGGCAATCAGCCCCAGCATTTT. It codes for CATSDKDGNQPQHF.

The CDR3 DNA reads as TGTGCCAGCAGTGAAGGAGGGGGCGTTGAGACCCAGTACTTC. Translated: CASSEGGGVETQYF. The J gene is TRBJ2-5, the V gene TRBV6-1; 7 bases agree with TRBD1. V dropped 1 base and J dropped 5; count of bases not matched to a gene: 4. The CDR3 sequence is 14 residues long. Germline V lookup: CDR1 MNHNS, CDR2 SASEGT.

The gene calls are TRBV6-6 and TRBJ1-6, with D possibly being TRBD1 (5 bases). Germline-derived CDR1 and CDR2 are MNHNY and SVGAGI (reference sequence). The CDR3 is 15 residues long. V lost 7 bases and J lost 0, with 10 bases in between. The CDR3 DNA reads as TGTGCCAGCAACTTCGACAGCTCCTATAATTCACCCCTCCACTTT. Encoded protein: CASNFDSSYNSPLHF.

This chain joins TRBV9 and TRBJ2-5; 7 bases are shared with TRBD2. The V and J ends lost 0 bases and 1 base, in that order; junction bases with no gene match: 6. This CDR3 has 16 amino acids. The germline V gene encodes CDR1 SGDLS and CDR2 YYNGEE. CDR3 protein: CASSVVGSGSQETQYF. CDR3 coding DNA: TGTGCCAGCAGCGTAGTGGGTAGCGGGTCCCAAGAGACCCAGTACTTC.

The chain couples TRBV7-2 to TRBJ2-1; 15 bases agree with TRBD2. Losses at the gene ends were 3 bases for V and 15 bases for J; bases not matched to a gene: 12. CDR3 length: 16 amino acids. Germline values: CDR1 SGHTA, CDR2 FQGNSA. The CDR3 region is CASSFYSWTSGGAPFF. The CDR3 DNA is TGTGCCAGCAGCTTTTATTCTTGGACTAGCGGGGGGGCGCCGTTCTTC.

This sequence joins TRBV3-1 (or the pseudogene TRBV3-2) and TRBJ2-1; 8 nucleotides align to TRBD1. Looked up from germline, CDR1 is LGHDT and CDR2 is YNNKEL (reference sequence). Trimming at V came to 7 bases and at J to 6 bases, leaving 8 bases not matched to a gene. This CDR3 spans 14 amino acids. The CDR3 DNA is TGTGCCAGCACCAACCGGGACAGGACCAATGAGCAGTTCTTC. Protein sequence: CASTNRDRTNEQFF.

This sequence joins TRBV12-3 or TRBV12-4 and TRBJ1-5, with a possible D match to TRBD1 (5 bases). The CDR3 is 13 amino acids. V lost 5 bases and J 5 bases, leaving 10 bases between the germline ends. The CDR3 spells CASSGTGYQPQHF. Written as DNA, the CDR3 is TGTGCCAGCAGTGGTACAGGCTATCAGCCCCAGCATTTT.

This clone was picked up a small number of times. This chain connects TRBV6-1 to TRBJ1-2; D may be TRBD1 (5 bases). The CDR3 is 12 amino acids. The germline CDR1 and CDR2 sequences are MNHNS and SASEGT. The germline V and J ends were trimmed by 2 bases and 7 bases, with 8 bases remaining between them. CDR3 bases: TGTGCCAGCAGTGAATATAGGGGTGGCTACACCTTC. Translation gives CASSEYRGGYTF.

The chain carries TRBV11-2 and TRBJ2-1; the D call may be TRBD1 or TRBD2 (6 bases each). The V end was cut by 6 bases, the J end by 0 bases, with 24 bases between. CDR3 length equals 19 residues. Germline CDR1 reads SGHAT; CDR2 reads FQNNGV. This CDR3 reads CASRDFGGKDSDSYNEQFF. CDR3 DNA sequence: TGTGCCAGCAGAGACTTCGGGGGCAAGGACTCCGACTCCTACAATGAGCAGTTCTTC. The full variable domain, with the rest looked up from reference TRBV11-2 and TRBJ2-1, is EAGVAQSPRYKIIEKRQSVAFWCNPISGHATLYWYQQILGQGPKLLIQFQNNGVVDDSQLPKDRFSAERLKGVDSTLKIQPAKLEDSAVYLCASRDFGGKDSDSYNEQFFGPGTRLTVL.

This chain links TRBV10-3 with TRBJ2-2, with TRBD2 matching over 9 bases. From germline, CDR1 is ENHRY and CDR2 SYGVKD. This CDR3 region has 14 residues. The junction had 3 bases not matched to a gene; V was cut back by 6 bases and J by 4 bases. The CDR3 region is CAISTGLATGELFF. The CDR3 DNA reads as TGTGCCATCAGCACGGGACTAGCCACCGGGGAGCTGTTTTTT.

The CDR3 loop reads CASNQLQGGNTEAFF. DNA of the CDR3: TGTGCCAGCAACCAACTACAGGGCGGGAACACTGAAGCTTTCTTT. The genes are TRBV5-5 and TRBJ1-1, with D possibly matching TRBD1 (6 bases). This CDR3 comprises 15 residues. Germline V gene lookup returns CDR1 SGHKS and CDR2 YYEKEE (reference sequence). V dropped 6 bases and J dropped 1 base, with 16 bases sitting between them.

This clone has more than one count but fewer than ten. J is TRBJ2-3 and V is TRBV3-1 (or the pseudogene TRBV3-2); 7 bases agree with TRBD2. CDR3 length equals 17 residues. The germline V gene encodes CDR1 LGHDT and CDR2 YNNKEL (reference sequence). Trimming took 4 bases from V and 5 from J; bases not matched to a gene: 15. The CDR3 loop is CASSPLGGGPGGDTQYF. CDR3 DNA sequence: TGTGCCAGCAGCCCCCTGGGGGGAGGGCCAGGAGGAGATACGCAGTATTTT.

This clone occurred a few times. The chain has TRBV6-5 and TRBJ1-2; D is unresolved. The CDR3 is 14 amino acids. Trimming removed 7 bases from V and 3 bases from J, with 15 bases in between. Germline lookup yields CDR1 MNHEY and CDR2 SVGAGI. CDR3 sequence reads: CASTRQSADYGYTF. The CDR3 DNA reads as TGTGCCAGCACCCGACAATCAGCTGACTATGGCTACACCTTC.

This chain joins TRBV10-3 and TRBJ2-1, with D perhaps matching TRBD2 (6 bases). The CDR3 is 21 amino acids. Deletions cut 4 bases from V and 2 bases from J, with 30 bases between. Germline lookup yields CDR1 ENHRY and CDR2 SYGVKD. The CDR3 reads CAISANSGRGGGLGAYNEQFF. In nucleotides, the CDR3 is TGTGCCATCAGTGCAAACTCAGGGCGGGGCGGAGGGTTAGGGGCCTACAATGAGCAGTTCTTC.

This rearrangement joins TRBV5-1 to TRBJ1-1, with 7 bases matching TRBD1. This CDR3 is built from 16 residues. Germline values: CDR1 SGHRS, CDR2 YFSETQ. The V gene end was trimmed by 0 bases and the J gene end by 5 bases; junction bases not matched to a gene: 10. The CDR3 region is CASSLAGGLGTTEAFF. For the CDR3, the DNA is TGCGCCAGCAGCTTGGCAGGGGGTTTGGGAACTACTGAAGCTTTCTTT.

V usage is TRBV19 and J usage is TRBJ1-5; D is unclear. In germline, CDR1 is LNHDA, CDR2 SQIVND (reference sequence). Trimming cost V 7 bases and J 0 bases, with 19 bases left between them. The CDR3 contains 17 residues. The CDR3 region is CASTERASAYSNQPQHF. The CDR3 coding sequence is TGTGCCAGTACCGAGAGGGCCTCCGCATATAGCAATCAGCCCCAGCATTTT.

This clone was seen a few times. This CDR3 is also generated by other DNA sequences in the sample. The V call is TRBV27, the J call TRBJ1-1; tentatively, D is TRBD1 (5 bases). In germline, CDR1 is MNHEY, CDR2 SMNVEV (reference sequence). The CDR3 sequence is 15 residues long. V gave up 1 base and J gave up 1 base, with 10 bases separating them. CDR3 sequence reads: CASSLFGGENTEAFF. For the CDR3, the DNA is TGTGCCAGCAGTTTATTCGGGGGAGAGAACACTGAAGCTTTCTTT.